The subject of this entry is one T cell receptor beta chain. This specimen comes from a study of shared T cell receptors in the human thymus. Clones were sequenced by immunoSEQ multiplex PCR, and TCRdb holds only the in-frame ones, with some missing. The table records more than 550,000 clones, 80% to 90% of them present only once. These records were also assigned to another study, of human thymus T cells. That work states: Donor material was obtained from healthy Finnish infants undergoing corrective surgery for congenital heart defects. The thymus was resected at corrective cardiac surgery. What appeared biased in thymic and blood repertoires was the usage of V and J genes. Related research found strongly overlapping thymic repertoires in unrelated individuals.

Sequenced material: thymocytes. This sequence was found in a girl under three years old with a congenital heart defect.

CDR3 sequence: CASSLGQEPYEQYF. CDR3 nucleotide sequence: TGTGCCAGCAGCCTGGGACAGGAGCCCTACGAGCAGTACTTC. The chain employs TRBV7-2 and TRBJ2-7; 8 nucleotides align to TRBD1. The CDR3 has 14 residues. Germline trimming cut 5 bases from V and 2 bases from J; bases unmatched to any gene: 5. Germline V gene lookup returns CDR1 SGHTA and CDR2 FQGNSA.